This entry concerns a single T cell receptor (beta chain). Antigen specificity is unknown. The CDR3 contains 13 residues. Germline V CDR1 and CDR2: LNHDA, SQIVND (reference sequence). Trimming left V 5 bases short and J 2 bases short, with 9 bases between. These data belong to a study of T cell clones after liver transplantation. Study as a whole: Three of the eight recipients were HCV-positive; the rest had non-autoimmune, non-viral transplant indications. Tolerance: complete withdrawal held at least one year, liver enzymes staying within twice normal.

Thawed unstimulated PBMCs were FACS-sorted by CD3, CD4 and CD8 into two populations. The assay was immunoSEQ multiplex PCR, and TCRdb's table has in-frame clones only and misses some. This table has under 20,000 clones, 85% to 90% appearing once. Regarding the study as a whole: Post-transplant, graft-donor-reactive CD4 TCRbeta sequences in blood dropped significantly in 5 of 8 subjects.

The sequencing used CD8+ T cells from blood, collected around 45 months after liver transplant. The V and J genes are TRBV19 and TRBJ1-1; no firm D call. The TCR was taken from a human patient who received a liver transplant. Some T cells may trace back to the graft donor. The CDR3 protein is CASSLNSNTEAFF. CDR3 in DNA: TGTGCCAGTAGTTTAAACAGTAACACTGAAGCTTTCTTT. Drawing the rest from reference TRBV19 and TRBJ1-1, the complete variable domain is DGGITQSPKYLFRKEGQNVTLSCEQNLNHDAMYWYRQDPGQGLRLIYYSQIVNDFQKGDIAEGYSVSREKKESFPLTVTSAQKNPTAFYLCASSLNSNTEAFFGQGTRLTVV.